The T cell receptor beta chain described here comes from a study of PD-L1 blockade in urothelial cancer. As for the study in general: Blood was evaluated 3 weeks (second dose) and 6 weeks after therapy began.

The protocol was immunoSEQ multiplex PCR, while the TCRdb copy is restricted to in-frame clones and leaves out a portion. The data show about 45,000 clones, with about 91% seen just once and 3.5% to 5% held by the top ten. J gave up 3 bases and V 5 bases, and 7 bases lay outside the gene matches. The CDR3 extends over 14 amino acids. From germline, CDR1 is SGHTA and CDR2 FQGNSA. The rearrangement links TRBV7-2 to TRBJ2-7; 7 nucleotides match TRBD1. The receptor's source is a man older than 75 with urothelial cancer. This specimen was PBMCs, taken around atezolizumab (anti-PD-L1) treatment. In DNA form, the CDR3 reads TGTGCCAGCAGCCCTGGGGACAGACACTACGAGCAGTACTTC. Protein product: CASSPGDRHYEQYF.